The 9 T cell receptor beta chains below all came from one sample that was sequenced in a study of blood T cell repertoires in COVID-19. Data came from immunoSEQ multiplex PCR; TCRdb stores just in-frame clones and leaves some out. The repertoire includes 97,000 or so clones, approximately 80% of them detected once, and 10% sits in the top ten. Source material: peripheral blood. All receptors derive from an older man with acute or convalescent COVID-19.

The chain has TRBV6-5 and TRBJ2-1, with 9 bases that match TRBD2. CDR3 length: 14 amino acids. V gave up 7 bases and J gave up 11 bases; unmatched junction bases: 12. CDR1 is MNHEY and CDR2 is SVGAGI in the germline V gene. CDR3 residues: CASTGAGGHVQQFF. CDR3 DNA: TGTGCCAGCACAGGAGCGGGGGGACACGTCCAGCAGTTCTTC.

The V gene is TRBV19, the J gene TRBJ1-5; D is ambiguous. The CDR3 is 16 residues long. Trimming shortened V by 1 base and J by 4 bases, and 14 bases separated the two germline ends. Germline V gene data show CDR1 as LNHDA and CDR2 as SQIVND (reference sequence). Written as DNA, the CDR3 is TGTGCCAGTAGTATAGTGGAGGGAGCCCTTAATCAGCCCCAGCATTTT. It translates to CASSIVEGALNQPQHF. Together with reference TRBV19 and TRBJ1-5, the CDR3 gives the full variable domain: DGGITQSPKYLFRKEGQNVTLSCEQNLNHDAMYWYRQDPGQGLRLIYYSQIVNDFQKGDIAEGYSVSREKKESFPLTVTSAQKNPTAFYLCASSIVEGALNQPQHFGDGTRLSIL.

The V and J genes are TRBV5-1 and TRBJ2-7, with D possibly TRBD1 on 5 matching bases. CDR1 and CDR2 from the germline V gene are SGHRS and YFSETQ. The V end was cut by 0 bases, the J end by 0 bases, with 16 bases between. The CDR3 is 17 amino acids. CDR3 in amino acids: CASSLVPPNRNSYEQYF. CDR3 sequence (DNA): TGCGCCAGCAGCTTGGTCCCCCCGAACAGGAACTCCTACGAGCAGTACTTC.

The rearrangement joins TRBV3-1 (or the pseudogene TRBV3-2) to TRBJ2-1; a weak D match, TRBD1 (6 bases). Germline V gene lookup returns CDR1 LGHDT and CDR2 YNNKEL (reference sequence). There are 13 residues in the CDR3. The V and J ends lost 4 bases and 6 bases respectively, with 10 bases between them. In DNA, the CDR3 is TGTGCCAGCAGCCTAGGACAGACCAATGAGCAGTTCTTC. Protein product: CASSLGQTNEQFF.

The V gene is TRBV7-9, the J gene TRBJ2-7, with D unclear. The CDR3 runs to 14 residues. CDR1 SEHNR and CDR2 FQNEAQ come from the germline V gene (reference sequence). The germline V and J ends were trimmed by 2 bases and 1 base, with 9 bases remaining between them. This CDR3 reads CASSLIGPSYEQYF. CDR3 bases: TGTGCCAGCAGCTTAATTGGCCCATCCTACGAGCAGTACTTC.

The chain uses TRBV18 and TRBJ2-2, with 10 nucleotides matching TRBD1. With 8 bases clipped from V and 7 bases from J, the junction kept 4 bases outside the gene matches. The CDR3 sequence is 13 residues long. CDR1 KGHSH and CDR2 LQKENI come from the germline V gene. CDR3 coding DNA: TGTGCCAGCCGACAGGGGGCAAACGGGGAGCTGTTTTTT. Translation: CASRQGANGELFF.

The chain recombines TRBV14 with TRBJ1-4, with D hard to call. Germline V lookup: CDR1 SGHDN, CDR2 FVKESK. The CDR3 contains 14 residues. The V gene lost 4 bases and the J gene lost 4 bases, with 10 bases spanning the gap. CDR3 DNA: TGTGCCAGCAGCCCGGGATTTGGTAATGAAAAACTGTTTTTT. Residues: CASSPGFGNEKLFF. Full variable domain (remainder filled in from reference TRBV14 and TRBJ1-4): EAGVTQFPSHSVIEKGQTVTLRCDPISGHDNLYWYRRVMGKEIKFLLHFVKESKQDESGMPNNRFLAERTGGTYSTLKVQPAELEDSGVYFCASSPGFGNEKLFFGSGTQLSVL.

V and J are TRBV6-2 or TRBV6-3 and TRBJ2-5, with D perhaps TRBD1 (7 bases). The ends were cut back, 2 bases at V and 4 bases at J, with 20 bases in the middle. The CDR3 has 17 residues. Germline-derived CDR1 and CDR2 are MNHEY and SVGEGT. CDR3 in amino acids: CASSYRRDSQGRETQYF. In DNA, the CDR3 is TGTGCCAGCAGTTACCGGCGGGACAGCCAGGGACGAGAGACCCAGTACTTC.

V usage is TRBV5-4 and J usage is TRBJ2-1, with 14 bases identical to TRBD2. V was pared by 4 bases and J by 6 bases, with 6 bases of the junction left unmatched. The CDR3 covers 16 residues. Germline V lookup: CDR1 SGHNT, CDR2 YYREEE (reference sequence). The CDR3 reads CASSPDGTSGSNEQFF. The CDR3 DNA sequence: TGTGCCAGCAGCCCCGATGGGACTAGCGGGAGCAATGAGCAGTTCTTC. The variable domain in full, with the rest retrieved from reference TRBV5-4 and TRBJ2-1, is ETGVTQSPTHLIKTRGQQVTLRCSSQSGHNTVSWYQQALGQGPQFIFQYYREEENGRGNFPPRFSGLQFPNYSSELNVNALELDDSALYLCASSPDGTSGSNEQFFGPGTRLTVL.